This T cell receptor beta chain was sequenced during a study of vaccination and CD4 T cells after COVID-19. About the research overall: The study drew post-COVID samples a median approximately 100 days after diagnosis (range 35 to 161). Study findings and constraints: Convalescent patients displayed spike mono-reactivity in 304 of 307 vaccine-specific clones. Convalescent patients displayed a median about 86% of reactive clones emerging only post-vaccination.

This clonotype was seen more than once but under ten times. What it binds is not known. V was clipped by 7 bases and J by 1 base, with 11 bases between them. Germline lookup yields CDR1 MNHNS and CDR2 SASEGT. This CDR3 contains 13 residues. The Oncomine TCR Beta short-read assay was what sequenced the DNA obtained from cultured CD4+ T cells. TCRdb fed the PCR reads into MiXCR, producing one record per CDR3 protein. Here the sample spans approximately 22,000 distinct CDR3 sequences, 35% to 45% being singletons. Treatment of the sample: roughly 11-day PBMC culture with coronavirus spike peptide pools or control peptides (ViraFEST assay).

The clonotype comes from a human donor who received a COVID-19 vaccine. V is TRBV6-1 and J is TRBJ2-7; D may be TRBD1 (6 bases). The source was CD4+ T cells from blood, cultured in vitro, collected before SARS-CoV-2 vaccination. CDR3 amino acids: CASTRTGSYEQYF. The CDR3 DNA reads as TGTGCCAGCACTAGAACAGGGTCCTACGAGCAGTACTTC.